This T cell receptor beta chain was profiled in a study of blood T cell repertoires in COVID-19. Study context: Whether acute or convalescent, the COVID-19 samples came from the United States, Italy and Spain. PBMCs, B-cell-depleted T cells, or T cells were the source of the cDNA or gDNA that made up the material.

Original data processing: Counts of nucleated cells, estimated from reference gene primer amplification, were obtained. This table comes from immunoSEQ multiplex PCR, and its TCRdb copy is limited to in-frame clones, with some not included. D and trimming were read from the DNA, whereas the V and J calls and clone size are those reported in that table. Of 100,000 to 150,000 clones in the sample, about 91% were seen once. The CDR3 totals 14 residues. Germline V lookup: CDR1 SGHRS, CDR2 YFSETQ. Trimming took 3 bases from V and 0 from J, leaving 9 bases between them. The TCR was taken from a man aged 45-65 years with acute or convalescent COVID-19. The gene calls are TRBV5-1 and TRBJ1-1, with a tentative D call TRBD1 (6 bases). The sample was peripheral blood. CDR3 sequence: CASSSTGMNTEAFF. The CDR3 DNA reads TGCGCCAGCAGCTCAACAGGGATGAACACTGAAGCTTTCTTT.